This T cell receptor (beta chain) was profiled in a study of radiotherapy plus CTLA-4 blockade in lung cancer. Those with chemo-refractory metastatic non-small-cell lung cancer were treated with focal radiation combined with CTLA-4 blockade using ipilimumab. The V gene lost 4 bases and the J gene lost 4 bases, with 9 bases spanning the gap. The CDR3 consists of 13 residues. Germline CDR1 and CDR2: SGHKS and YYEKEE (reference sequence). The protocol was immunoSEQ multiplex PCR, while the TCRdb copy is restricted to in-frame clones and leaves out a portion. The top ten clones hold approximately 3.3% of a sample with about 23,000 clones, 71% of them seen once.

Sequencing used peripheral blood, obtained from a patient treated with radiotherapy plus ipilimumab. The TCR was taken from a human donor with non-small cell lung cancer whose response to radiotherapy plus ipilimumab could not be evaluated. The chain combines TRBV5-5 with TRBJ1-5; unclear D gene. The CDR3 sequence is CASSGGPNQPQHF. CDR3 DNA: TGTGCCAGCAGCGGTGGCCCAAATCAGCCCCAGCATTTT.